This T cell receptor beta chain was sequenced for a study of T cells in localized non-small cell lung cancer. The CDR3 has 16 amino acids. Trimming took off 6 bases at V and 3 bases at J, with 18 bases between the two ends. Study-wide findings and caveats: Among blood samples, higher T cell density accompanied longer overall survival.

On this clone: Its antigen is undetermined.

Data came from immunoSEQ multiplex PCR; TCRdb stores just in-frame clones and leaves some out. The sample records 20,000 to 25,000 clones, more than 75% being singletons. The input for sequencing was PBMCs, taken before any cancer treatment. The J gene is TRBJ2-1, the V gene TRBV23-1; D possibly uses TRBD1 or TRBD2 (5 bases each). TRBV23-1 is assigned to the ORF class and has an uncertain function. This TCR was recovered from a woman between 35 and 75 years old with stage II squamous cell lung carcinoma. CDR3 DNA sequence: TGCGCCAGCAGATTCCAGTGGGACGACCTCTACAATGAGCAGTTCTTC. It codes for CASRFQWDDLYNEQFF.